This TCR beta chain emerged from a study of OX40 agonist ivuxolimab in advanced cancers. The method was immunoSEQ multiplex PCR; TCRdb's version includes in-frame clones alone and lacks a portion of them. The sample lists about 77,000 clones, 80% to 90% occurring once. V lost 1 base, J lost 3 bases, and 9 bases stayed unmatched. The CDR3 totals 17 residues. Germline assignment: CDR1 SGHTA and CDR2 FQGNSA. This clone was seen just once. The starting material was CD4+ or CD8+ T cells sorted from blood, obtained in a trial of the OX40 agonist ivuxolimab. The sequence derives from an adult with an advanced solid tumor such as melanoma, head and neck, liver or kidney cancer. The chain uses TRBV7-2 and TRBJ2-3; TRBD2 matches 8 bases. The CDR3 bases are TGTGCCAGCAGCTTAGGTTGGGCGGGGGGAGGAACAGATACGCAGTATTTT. Its translation is CASSLGWAGGGTDTQYF. Looking up the rest from reference TRBV7-2 and TRBJ2-3 gives the full variable domain: GAGVSQSPSNKVTEKGKDVELRCDPISGHTALYWYRQSLGQGLEFLIYFQGNSAPDKSGLPSDRFSAERTGGSVSTLTIQRTQQEDSAVYLCASSLGWAGGGTDTQYFGPGTRLTVL.